This T cell receptor (beta chain) originates from a study of cytomegalovirus exposure and HLA in healthy donors. PCR primers comprised 60 Vbeta and 13 Jbeta primers. Original handling: An analysis performed later counted 73 million or so unique TCR beta chains (approximately 12 million of them shared). The method was immunoSEQ multiplex PCR; TCRdb's version includes in-frame clones alone and lacks a portion of them. That table is the source of V, J and clone size, and D and trimming were worked out from the DNA. The sample has about 110,000 clones, around 80% seen once; the top ten hold roughly 6%. Germline loops: CDR1 SGHRS, CDR2 YFSETQ. Unmatched junction bases numbered 9, after V lost 4 bases and J lost 2 bases. CDR3 size: 16 residues.

Sequencing used PBMCs. The chain is built from TRBV5-1 and TRBJ1-2, with 9 bases aligning to TRBD1. The receptor was derived from a woman aged 50 to 60 in good health and CMV-seropositive. The CDR3, as DNA: TGCGCCAGCAGCCCAAACCGGGACAGGGCAAACTATGGCTACACCTTC. Residues: CASSPNRDRANYGYTF.